This T cell receptor (beta chain) emerged from a study of OX40 agonist ivuxolimab in advanced cancers. Broadly, across the study: Ivuxolimab, which targeted the costimulatory receptor OX40 (CD134), was an agonistic, fully human IgG2 monoclonal antibody. Intravenous ivuxolimab was administered to patients every 2 weeks at six dose levels: 0.01, 0.1, 0.3, 1.5, 3 and 10 mg/kg. Of the approximately 53 patients in dose escalation, about 19 had hepatocellular carcinoma, some 15 had melanoma, 9 had renal cell carcinoma and 9 had head and neck cancer. A male proportion of almost 85% and a mean age of approximately 62 years, ranging from 23 to 79, were recorded for the dose-escalation cohort. Patients were allowed to have had prior anti-PD-1, anti-PD-L1 or anti-CTLA-4 therapy, and 40% of the dose-escalation patients had previously received checkpoint inhibitors. Partial responses were achieved by three dose-escalation patients, of whom one had hepatocellular carcinoma and two had cutaneous melanoma. Peripheral TCRbeta sequencing aimed to test whether ivuxolimab altered TCR sequence diversity and caused clonal T-cell expansion. The monotherapy dose-escalation portion (N of about 47 patients) of the phase I ivuxolimab trial is reported in the paper. General conclusions and limits of the study: Antigen specificity was not determined for the clonally expanded peripheral T cells. In partial responders in the 0.1-3.0 mg/kg groups, normalized peripheral clonal expansion was found to be among the lowest, especially among CD8+ T cells. Low levels of normalized T-cell clonal expansion were also seen in some patients who did not respond. At doses of 0.1 to 3.0 mg/kg, clonal expansion of both CD4+ and CD8+ blood T cells was observed from baseline to week 6. After ivuxolimab, more expanded clones were found on average in CD8+ T cells than in CD4+ T cells.

Patients with autoimmune disease history or receiving systemic immunosuppression were excluded from the trial. In every dose cohort, peripheral blood was drawn for TCR sequencing at baseline, cycle 4 day 1, and cycle 7 day 1. The samples were drawn from a first-in-human, open-label, multicenter phase I dose-escalation trial of ivuxolimab. The trial enrolled adults with locally advanced or metastatic head and neck squamous cell, hepatocellular, melanoma or renal cell carcinoma. Before TCR sequencing, CD4+ T cells and CD8+ T cells from peripheral blood were sorted into separate populations. About this clone: Its target antigen remains unknown. No qualities accompany the bases; no much larger clone lies one base away.

Taken from cysteine to phenylalanine, the CDR3 has 12 residues. The read is trimmed to its CDR3 DNA, 36 bases read in frame from base 1. The germline V gene (reference sequence) yields GTSNPN for CDR1 and SVGIG for CDR2. The V and J ends are trimmed by 0 bases and 6 bases, leaving 7 bases between them. Genomic DNA was isolated from the sorted cells so that the TCRbeta CDR3 region could be sequenced. The immunoSEQ Assay was used for sequencing of TCRbeta CDR3 regions. TCRdb holds this immuneACCESS table with in-frame rearrangements only. Some clones are missing; in checked studies, unresolved V genes explain under half, and the rest has no known cause. The sample has 75,000 to 100,000 clones on record, 86% of them singletons. The ten most abundant clones make up less than 2% of the sample.

The clonotype comes from an adult with an advanced solid tumor such as melanoma, head and neck, liver or kidney cancer. This sample comprised CD4+ or CD8+ T cells sorted from blood, obtained in a trial of the OX40 agonist ivuxolimab. This receptor chain uses TRBV30 and TRBJ2-3, and possibly TRBD1, on 5 matching bases. The CDR3 protein sequence reads: CAWSVTVDTQYF. The DNA reads TGTGCCTGGAGTGTGACAGTGGATACGCAGTATTTT.